Below, 14 T cell receptor beta chains from the same sample are listed, as sequenced in a study of T cells in Graves' hyperthyroidism and ophthalmopathy. The TCR beta CDR3 regions underwent amplification using RNA transcripts as the source. In the first-round RT-PCR of the TCR CDR3, the HTBI primer set was used. TCRdb ran MiXCR on the multiplex PCR reads and lists one entry per CDR3 protein. The sample gives about 500,000 distinct CDR3 sequences, roughly 16% of which show up once; 25% to 30% is in the top ten. Sequencing was done on a sample of blood. The receptors stem from a woman aged 25-40 years with Graves' ophthalmopathy.

The rearrangement uses TRBV20-1 and TRBJ1-1, with D unclear. Trimming shortened V by 0 bases and J by 7 bases, and 21 bases separated the two germline ends. Germline CDR1 reads DFQATT; CDR2 reads SNEGSKA (reference sequence). CDR3 length equals 16 residues. CDR3 sequence reads: CSARDRLGSQVGEAFF. For the CDR3, the DNA is TGCAGTGCTAGAGATCGTTTAGGGTCCCAGGTGGGTGAAGCTTTCTTT.

This clonotype showed up many times. The genes are TRBV11-3 and TRBJ1-1; maybe TRBD1 (5 bases). The germline CDR1 and CDR2 sequences are SGHNT and YENEEA. The V and J ends lost 1 base and 3 bases respectively, with 15 bases between them. The CDR3 is made up of 16 amino acids. As DNA, the CDR3 is TGTGCCAGCAGCTTAGGCGTCGGCAGGGAGGACACTGAAGCTTTCTTT. Amino acids: CASSLGVGREDTEAFF.

This clonotype was seen only once. A read error may be the cause here, since a much bigger clone is one base away. V gene TRBV4-1 combines with J gene TRBJ1-1, with 11 bases lining up with TRBD1. From germline, CDR1 is MGHRA and CDR2 YSYEKL. There are 16 residues in the CDR3. V lost 4 bases, J lost 2 bases, and 6 bases stayed unmatched. The CDR3 is CASSRRTGGRNTEAFF. CDR3 DNA sequence: TGCGCCAGCAGCCGGAGGACAGGGGGCAGAAACACTGAAGCTTTCTTT.

This clonotype turned up a few times. The chain is built from TRBV5-1 and TRBJ2-2; D is possibly TRBD1 (6 bases). Trimming removed 2 bases from V and 6 bases from J, with 20 bases in between. CDR3 length: 17 amino acids. Germline V gene lookup returns CDR1 SGHRS and CDR2 YFSETQ. This CDR3 reads CASSFRTANPRAGELFF. The CDR3 nucleotides read TGCGCCAGCAGCTTCAGGACAGCGAACCCAAGGGCCGGGGAGCTGTTTTTT.

In its sample, this clonotype was seen many times. The gene calls are TRBV30 and TRBJ1-4, with D unresolved. Trimming pared 1 base from V and 2 bases from J, leaving 11 bases between. The CDR3 runs 15 residues. Germline V gene sequence: CDR1 GTSNPN, CDR2 SVGIG (reference sequence). The CDR3 protein is CAWSALGLTNEKLFF. DNA for the CDR3: TGTGCCTGGAGTGCCTTGGGTCTGACTAATGAAAAACTGTTTTTT.

The chain carries TRBV10-2 and TRBJ1-1; D unresolved. CDR3 length: 13 residues. Germline CDR1 is WSHSY and CDR2 is SAAADI. Trimming removed 6 bases from V and 0 bases from J, with 8 bases in between. CDR3 sequence: CASRRLMNTEAFF. The CDR3 coding sequence is TGCGCCAGCAGGAGGTTAATGAACACTGAAGCTTTCTTT.

This clonotype was seen ten or more times. J is TRBJ1-4 and V is TRBV12-3 or TRBV12-4; D gene unclear. V lost 7 bases, J lost 3 bases, and 12 bases lay in between. The CDR3 sequence is 14 residues long. The CDR3: CASTPSVANEKLFF. The CDR3, as DNA: TGTGCCAGCACCCCGTCAGTAGCTAATGAAAAACTGTTTTTT.

This clonotype was seen a handful of times. V and J are TRBV4-3 and TRBJ2-4; D unclear. Trimming removed 0 bases at V and 5 bases at J, with 8 bases between. The CDR3 is 14 residues long. Germline V gene data show CDR1 as LGHNA and CDR2 as YSLEER. The CDR3: CASSQDTGQNIQYF. The CDR3 DNA reads as TGCGCCAGCAGCCAAGATACGGGCCAAAACATTCAGTACTTC.

This clonotype has only a few counts. V and J are TRBV5-1 and TRBJ2-2, with 7 bases lining up with TRBD1. This CDR3 has 16 residues. The V gene end was trimmed by 5 bases and the J gene end by 1 base; junction bases not matched to a gene: 8. Per germline, CDR1 SGHRS and CDR2 YFSETQ. For the CDR3, the DNA is TGCGCCAGCAGGACAGGGAGTAATTTGAACACCGGGGAGCTGTTTTTT. Its protein product is CASRTGSNLNTGELFF.

The J gene is TRBJ2-2, the V gene TRBV30, with unresolved D. Germline CDR1 is GTSNPN and CDR2 is SVGIG (reference sequence). CDR3 length: 14 amino acids. V was clipped by 1 base and J by 5 bases, with 11 bases between them. The CDR3 coding sequence is TGTGCCTGGAGTGATGGACCGAGTACCGGGGAGCTGTTTTTT. Translating gives CAWSDGPSTGELFF.

This clonotype appeared many times. The CDR3 is CASSRRQGGRETQYF. The CDR3 nucleotides are TGTGCCAGCAGCCGCCGACAGGGAGGTAGAGAGACCCAGTACTTC. This rearrangement joins TRBV7-2 to TRBJ2-5, with a weak D call TRBD1 (7 bases). This CDR3 spans 15 amino acids. Germline V gene sequence: CDR1 SGHTA, CDR2 FQGNSA. V shed 5 bases and J shed 4 bases, with 17 bases lying between them. Variable domain in full (rest from reference TRBV7-2 and TRBJ2-5): GAGVSQSPSNKVTEKGKDVELRCDPISGHTALYWYRQSLGQGLEFLIYFQGNSAPDKSGLPSDRFSAERTGGSVSTLTIQRTQQEDSAVYLCASSRRQGGRETQYFGPGTRLLVL.

This clonotype came up a few times. This chain connects TRBV19 to TRBJ2-3; 7 nucleotides agree with TRBD2. The CDR3 has 13 amino acids. V shed 7 bases, J shed 2 bases, and the junction held 3 bases outside the gene matches. Germline V lookup: CDR1 LNHDA, CDR2 SQIVND (reference sequence). CDR3 residues: CASKGLDTDTQYF. DNA for the CDR3: TGTGCCAGTAAAGGACTAGACACAGATACGCAGTATTTT.

At least ten counts were recorded for this clonotype. The V gene is TRBV28, the J gene TRBJ2-5; TRBD1 might be the D (5 bases). This CDR3 is built from 13 residues. Germline V gene lookup returns CDR1 MDHEN and CDR2 SYDVKM. Trimming stripped 7 bases from V and 1 base from J, with 10 bases between. This chain's CDR3 is CASTRQLQETQYF. The CDR3 bases are TGTGCCAGCACCCGACAGCTCCAAGAGACCCAGTACTTC.

This chain joins TRBV6-1 and TRBJ2-2, with D tentatively TRBD1 (6 bases). CDR3 length: 15 residues. V lost 2 bases and J lost 6, with 13 bases in between. Germline-derived CDR1 and CDR2 are MNHNS and SASEGT. CDR3 region: CASSESAGVSGELFF. The CDR3 coding sequence is TGTGCCAGCAGTGAAAGCGCAGGGGTTTCCGGGGAGCTGTTTTTT.